Reported below is one T cell receptor beta chain. Its antigen is not identified. At one end the junction does not follow the germline gene, possibly because of a read error. The identical CDR3 is also encoded by other nucleotide sequences in the sample. PCR employed 60 Vbeta and 13 Jbeta primers. Here immunoSEQ multiplex PCR was the method, and the copy in TCRdb shows in-frame clones only, minus some. The table includes about 120,000 clones, 73% detected once. The data belong to a study of cytomegalovirus exposure and HLA in healthy donors. On the study more broadly: There were approximately 85 million unique TCRs (from HLA-typed donors) in an early data release.

The CDR3 totals 14 residues. Germline values: CDR1 MDHEN, CDR2 SYDVKM. Study-level points and caveats: On later analysis, the bulk of CMV-associated TCR beta chains appeared to be HLA-restricted. The study recorded about 160 TCR beta chains that were cytomegalovirus-associated. TCR beta sequences reportedly predicted most subjects' HLA-A and HLA-B alleles accurately.

The V and J genes are TRBV28 and TRBJ1-1; no definite D call. Input material: PBMCs. This sequence was found in a woman between 35 and 50 years old in good health and CMV-seronegative. The CDR3 protein is CASSLSPGNTEAFF. The DNA for the CDR3 is TGTGCCAGCAGTTTAAGCCCGGGGAACACTGAGGCTTTCTTT.